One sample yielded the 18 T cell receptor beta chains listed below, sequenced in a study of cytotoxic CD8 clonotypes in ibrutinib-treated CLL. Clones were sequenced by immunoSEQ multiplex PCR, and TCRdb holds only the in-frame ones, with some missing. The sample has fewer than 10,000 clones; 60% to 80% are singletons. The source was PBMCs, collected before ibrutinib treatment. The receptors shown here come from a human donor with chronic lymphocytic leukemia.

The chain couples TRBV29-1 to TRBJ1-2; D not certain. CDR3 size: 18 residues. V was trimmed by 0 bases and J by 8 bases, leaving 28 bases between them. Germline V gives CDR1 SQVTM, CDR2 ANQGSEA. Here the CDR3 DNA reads TGCAGCGTTGAAGATCCTATATCCCCCCTCGAGGGCAGAAAAGGCTACACCTTC. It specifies CSVEDPISPLEGRKGYTF.

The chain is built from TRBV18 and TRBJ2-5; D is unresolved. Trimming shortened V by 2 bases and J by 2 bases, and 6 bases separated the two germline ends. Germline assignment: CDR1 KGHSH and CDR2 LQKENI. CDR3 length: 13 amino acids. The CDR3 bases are TGTGCCAGCTCACCAGGGATTCAAGAGACCCAGTACTTC. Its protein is CASSPGIQETQYF.

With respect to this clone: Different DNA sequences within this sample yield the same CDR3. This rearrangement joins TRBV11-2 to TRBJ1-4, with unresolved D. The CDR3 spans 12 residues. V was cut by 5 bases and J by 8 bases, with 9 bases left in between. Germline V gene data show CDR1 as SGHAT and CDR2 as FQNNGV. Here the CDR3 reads CASSLGSEKLFF. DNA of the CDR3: TGTGCCAGCAGCCTTGGGAGCGAAAAACTGTTTTTT.

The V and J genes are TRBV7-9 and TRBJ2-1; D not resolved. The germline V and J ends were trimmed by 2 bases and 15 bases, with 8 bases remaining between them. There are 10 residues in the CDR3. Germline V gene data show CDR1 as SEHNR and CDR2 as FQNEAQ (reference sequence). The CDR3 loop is CASSLSMVFF. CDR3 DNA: TGTGCCAGCAGCTTATCGATGGTGTTCTTC.

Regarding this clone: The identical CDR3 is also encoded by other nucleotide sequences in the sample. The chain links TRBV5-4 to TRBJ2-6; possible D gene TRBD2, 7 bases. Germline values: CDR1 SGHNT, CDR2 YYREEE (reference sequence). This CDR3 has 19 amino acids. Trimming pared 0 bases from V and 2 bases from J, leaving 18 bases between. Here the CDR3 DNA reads TGTGCCAGCAGCTTGGGGTCCGGGGGGCCCCCCGCTGGGGCCAACGTCCTGACTTTC. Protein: CASSLGSGGPPAGANVLTF.

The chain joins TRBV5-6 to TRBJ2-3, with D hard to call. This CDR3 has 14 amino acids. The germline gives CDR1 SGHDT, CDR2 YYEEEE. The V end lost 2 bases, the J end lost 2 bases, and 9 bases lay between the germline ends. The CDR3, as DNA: TGTGCCAGCAGCTTTAGGGCCTTCACAGATACGCAGTATTTT. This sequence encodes CASSFRAFTDTQYF. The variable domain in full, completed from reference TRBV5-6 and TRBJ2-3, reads DAGVTQSPTHLIKTRGQQVTLRCSPKSGHDTVSWYQQALGQGPQFIFQYYEEEERQRGNFPDRFSGHQFPNYSSELNVNALLLGDSALYLCASSFRAFTDTQYFGPGTRLTVL.

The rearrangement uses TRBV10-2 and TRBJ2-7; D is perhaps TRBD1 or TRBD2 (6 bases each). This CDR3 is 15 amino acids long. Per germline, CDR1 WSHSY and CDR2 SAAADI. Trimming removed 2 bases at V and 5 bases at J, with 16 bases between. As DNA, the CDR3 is TGCGCCAGCAGTGAGCCCGGGCAGGGGAGGAACGAGCAGTACTTC. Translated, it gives CASSEPGQGRNEQYF.

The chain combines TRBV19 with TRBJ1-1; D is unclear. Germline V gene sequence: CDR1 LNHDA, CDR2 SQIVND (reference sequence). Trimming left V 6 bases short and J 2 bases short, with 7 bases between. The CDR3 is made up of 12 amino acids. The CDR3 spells CASRNGNTEAFF. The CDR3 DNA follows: TGTGCCAGTAGGAATGGTAACACTGAAGCTTTCTTT.

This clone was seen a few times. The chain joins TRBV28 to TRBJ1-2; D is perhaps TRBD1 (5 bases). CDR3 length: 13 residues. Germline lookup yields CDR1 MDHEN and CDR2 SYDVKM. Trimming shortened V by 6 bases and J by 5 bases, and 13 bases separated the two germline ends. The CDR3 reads CASSRTGEYGYTF. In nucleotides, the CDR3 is TGTGCCAGCAGCCGAACAGGCGAATATGGCTACACCTTC.

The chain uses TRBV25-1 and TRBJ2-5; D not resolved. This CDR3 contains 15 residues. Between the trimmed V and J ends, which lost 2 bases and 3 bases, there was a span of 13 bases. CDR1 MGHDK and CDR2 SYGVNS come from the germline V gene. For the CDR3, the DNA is TGTGCCAGCAGTGAAGGGCAGTCCCACGAAGAGACCCAGTACTTC. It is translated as CASSEGQSHEETQYF. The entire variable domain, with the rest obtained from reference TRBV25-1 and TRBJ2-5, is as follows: EADIYQTPRYLVIGTGKKITLECSQTMGHDKMYWYQQDPGMELHLIHYSYGVNSTEKGDLSSESTVSRIRTEHFPLTLESARPSHTSQYLCASSEGQSHEETQYFGPGTRLLVL.

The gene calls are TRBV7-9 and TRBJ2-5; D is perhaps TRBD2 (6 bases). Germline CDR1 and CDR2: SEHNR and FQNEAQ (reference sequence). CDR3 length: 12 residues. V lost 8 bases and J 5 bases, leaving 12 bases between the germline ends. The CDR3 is CASGPGAETQYF. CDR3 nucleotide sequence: TGTGCCAGCGGCCCGGGAGCGGAGACCCAGTACTTC.

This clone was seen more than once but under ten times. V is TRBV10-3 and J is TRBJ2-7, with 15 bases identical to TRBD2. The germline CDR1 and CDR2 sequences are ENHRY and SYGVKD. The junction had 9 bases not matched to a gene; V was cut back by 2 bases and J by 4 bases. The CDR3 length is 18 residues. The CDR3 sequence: CAISEPKLGLAGGYEQYF. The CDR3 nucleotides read TGTGCCATCAGTGAGCCGAAACTGGGACTAGCGGGAGGTTACGAGCAGTACTTC.

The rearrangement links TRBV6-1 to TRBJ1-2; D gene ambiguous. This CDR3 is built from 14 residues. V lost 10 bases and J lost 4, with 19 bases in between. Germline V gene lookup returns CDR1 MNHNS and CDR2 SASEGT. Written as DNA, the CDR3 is TGTGCCACCAATGTGGGAGACGGATTCTATGGCTACACCTTC. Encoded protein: CATNVGDGFYGYTF.

The CDR3 loop is CASSSTMSETQYF. CDR3 nucleotide sequence: TGTGCCAGCAGTTCGACGATGAGCGAGACCCAGTACTTC. The chain uses TRBV28 and TRBJ2-5; D is undetermined. There are 13 residues in the CDR3. The ends were cut back, 4 bases at V and 5 bases at J, with 11 bases in the middle. The germline V gene has CDR1 MDHEN and CDR2 SYDVKM.

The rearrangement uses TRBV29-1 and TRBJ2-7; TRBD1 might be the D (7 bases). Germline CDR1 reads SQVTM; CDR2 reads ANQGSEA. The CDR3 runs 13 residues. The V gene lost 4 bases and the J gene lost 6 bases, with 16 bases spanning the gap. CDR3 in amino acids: CSVGEDRTSEQYF. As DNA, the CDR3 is TGCAGCGTTGGGGAGGACAGGACGAGCGAGCAGTACTTC.

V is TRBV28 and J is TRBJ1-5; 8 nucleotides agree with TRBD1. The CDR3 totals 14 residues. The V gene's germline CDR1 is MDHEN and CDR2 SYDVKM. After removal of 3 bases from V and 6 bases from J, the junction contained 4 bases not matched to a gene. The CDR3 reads CASSFSGGSQPQHF. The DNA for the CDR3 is TGTGCCAGCAGTTTTTCAGGGGGCAGTCAGCCCCAGCATTTT.

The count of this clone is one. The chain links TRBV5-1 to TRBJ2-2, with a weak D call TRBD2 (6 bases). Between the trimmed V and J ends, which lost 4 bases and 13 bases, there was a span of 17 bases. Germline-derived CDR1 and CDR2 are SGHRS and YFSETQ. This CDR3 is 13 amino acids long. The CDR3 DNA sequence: TGCGCCAGCAGCACGGAGGGCCTGAGCCGGCTGTTTTTT. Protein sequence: CASSTEGLSRLFF.

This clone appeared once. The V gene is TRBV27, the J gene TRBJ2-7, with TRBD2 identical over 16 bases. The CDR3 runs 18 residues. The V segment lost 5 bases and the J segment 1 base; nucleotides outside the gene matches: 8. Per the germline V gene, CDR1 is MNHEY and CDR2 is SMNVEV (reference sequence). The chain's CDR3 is CASSPRPGLAGGSYEQYF. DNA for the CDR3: TGTGCCAGCAGTCCTCGACCGGGACTAGCGGGAGGGTCCTACGAGCAGTACTTC.